The 21 T cell receptor beta chains below all came from one sample that was sequenced in a study of blood T cell repertoires in COVID-19. Clones were read by immunoSEQ multiplex PCR, and TCRdb kept only the in-frame ones, dropping some. The sample has about 90,000 clones, approximately 92% seen once. Sequenced sample: peripheral blood. The origin of the receptors is a woman aged 55-70 years with active COVID-19.

The V gene is TRBV5-1, the J gene TRBJ1-2; TRBD1 matches 7 bases. The CDR3 is made up of 12 amino acids. V shed 3 bases and J 4 bases; nucleotides not matched to a gene: 0. CDR1 and CDR2 from the germline V gene are SGHRS and YFSETQ. Here the CDR3 reads CASSWDSYGYTF. CDR3 coding DNA: TGCGCCAGCAGCTGGGACAGCTATGGCTACACCTTC.

The rearrangement joins TRBV6-5 to TRBJ1-1; D unresolved. CDR3 length equals 15 residues. Germline CDR1 is MNHEY and CDR2 is SVGAGI. The V end lost 5 bases, the J end lost 5 bases, and 18 bases lay between the germline ends. The CDR3 DNA is TGTGCCAGCAGTCCTCCTCGGGGTGGTGGGACTGAAGCTTTCTTT. Protein product: CASSPPRGGGTEAFF.

The chain uses TRBV2 and TRBJ2-1; TRBD2 might be the D (7 bases). V was clipped by 11 bases and J by 0 bases, with 23 bases between them. The length of the CDR3 is 17 residues. Germline CDR1 and CDR2: SNHLY and FYNNEI. CDR3: CAGNTGGGQHSYNEQFF. CDR3 in DNA: TGTGCCGGAAACACTGGCGGGGGCCAACACTCCTACAATGAGCAGTTCTTC.

The V call is TRBV4-3, the J call TRBJ1-4, with 7 bases lining up with TRBD1. The germline V gene encodes CDR1 LGHNA and CDR2 YSLEER. The junction had 5 bases not matched to a gene; V was cut back by 0 bases and J by 4 bases. This CDR3 region has 16 residues. The CDR3 DNA is TGCGCCAGCAGCCAAGATGGGACAGCACTTAATGAAAAACTGTTTTTT. It is translated as CASSQDGTALNEKLFF.

The rearrangement links TRBV30 to TRBJ1-1; no clear D. V was cut by 5 bases and J by 4 bases, with 8 bases left in between. Germline-derived CDR1 and CDR2 are GTSNPN and SVGIG (reference sequence). The CDR3 covers 11 residues. The CDR3 DNA reads TGTGCCTGGTTGGCAATCACTGAAGCTTTCTTT. This codes for CAWLAITEAFF.

V gene TRBV3-1 (or the pseudogene TRBV3-2) combines with J gene TRBJ1-2; TRBD1 matches 7 bases. The ends lost 4 bases at V and 1 base at J; junction bases unmatched: 12. CDR3 length equals 17 residues. The V gene's germline CDR1 is LGHDT and CDR2 YNNKEL (reference sequence). In DNA form, the CDR3 reads TGTGCCAGCAGCCTCTTACAGGGGCTTGGGGGTAACTATGGCTACACCTTC. Protein sequence: CASSLLQGLGGNYGYTF.

This chain connects TRBV3-1 (or the pseudogene TRBV3-2) to TRBJ2-7, with 8 nucleotides matching TRBD2. The CDR3 runs to 16 residues. Per germline, CDR1 LGHDT and CDR2 YNNKEL (reference sequence). Trimming cost V 4 bases and J 5 bases; bases outside gene matches: 13. CDR3 nucleotide sequence: TGTGCCAGCAGCCGTCCCGGGAGCGGGAGAACCAACGAGCAGTACTTC. Translated: CASSRPGSGRTNEQYF.

In its sample, this clone was seen once. This chain connects TRBV2 to TRBJ1-1, with D perhaps matching TRBD1 (6 bases). The germline V and J ends were trimmed by 8 bases and 8 bases, with 15 bases remaining between them. CDR1 SNHLY and CDR2 FYNNEI come from the germline V gene. This CDR3 is 12 amino acids long. In DNA form, the CDR3 reads TGTGCCAGCCGACGGGACAACATGGAAGCTTTCTTT. It encodes CASRRDNMEAFF. Filled out from reference TRBV2 and TRBJ1-1, the complete variable domain reads EPEVTQTPSHQVTQMGQEVILRCVPISNHLYFYWYRQILGQKVEFLVSFYNNEISEKSEIFDDQFSVERPDGSNFTLKIRSTKLEDSAMYFCASRRDNMEAFFGQGTRLTVV.

The chain is built from TRBV10-3 and TRBJ1-5, with 7 nucleotides matching TRBD1. Germline V gene data show CDR1 as ENHRY and CDR2 as SYGVKD. J was trimmed by 3 bases and V by 4 bases; bases with no gene match: 3. The CDR3 totals 14 residues. The CDR3 protein is CAISAQGNNQPQHF. For the CDR3, the DNA is TGTGCCATCAGTGCACAGGGGAACAATCAGCCCCAGCATTTT.

This chain joins TRBV18 and TRBJ2-2, with TRBD1 identical over 8 bases. CDR3 size: 15 residues. V gave up 3 bases and J gave up 1 base; unmatched junction bases: 1. Looked up from germline, CDR1 is KGHSH and CDR2 is LQKENI. Written as DNA, the CDR3 is TGTGCCAGCTCACCCGGGACAGGGAACACCGGGGAGCTGTTTTTT. Protein: CASSPGTGNTGELFF.

The chain has TRBV27 and TRBJ2-5; tentative D call: TRBD1 (5 bases). CDR1 and CDR2 (germline): MNHEY, SMNVEV (reference sequence). The V end was cut by 6 bases, the J end by 2 bases, with 16 bases between. The CDR3 totals 15 residues. The CDR3 here is CASSSLEKGQETQYF. The DNA of the CDR3 is TGTGCCAGCAGCAGTTTGGAAAAGGGGCAAGAGACCCAGTACTTC.

The chain carries TRBV7-9 and TRBJ2-1, with 13 bases matching TRBD2. This CDR3 comprises 15 residues. The ends lost 6 bases at V and 10 bases at J; junction bases unmatched: 9. Germline V gene sequence: CDR1 SEHNR, CDR2 FQNEAQ (reference sequence). The CDR3 loop is CASRTGLAGWEEQFF. CDR3 DNA sequence: TGTGCCAGCAGGACGGGACTAGCGGGATGGGAGGAGCAGTTCTTC.

This sequence joins TRBV14 and TRBJ2-2; 14 bases agree with TRBD2. Germline CDR1 reads SGHDN; CDR2 reads FVKESK. The CDR3 length is 17 residues. The V segment lost 4 bases and the J segment 4 bases; nucleotides outside the gene matches: 5. CDR3 sequence (DNA): TGTGCCAGCAGCCGGGGACTAGCGGGAGCGCGCACCGGGGAGCTGTTTTTT. Protein sequence: CASSRGLAGARTGELFF.

The rearrangement links TRBV11-2 to TRBJ2-2; D uncertain. Deletions cut 2 bases from V and 8 bases from J, with 18 bases between. Germline CDR1 reads SGHAT; CDR2 reads FQNNGV. The CDR3 is made up of 16 amino acids. The CDR3 here is CASSLLPSLGEGELFF. The DNA of the CDR3 is TGTGCCAGCAGCTTACTCCCTTCCCTCGGTGAGGGGGAGCTGTTTTTT.

CDR3 nucleotide sequence: TGTGCCAGCAGCTTGGGGGACAGGACCTACGAGCAGTACTTC. Translating it yields CASSLGDRTYEQYF. V gene TRBV5-4 combines with J gene TRBJ2-7, with TRBD1 matching 8 bases. The V gene end was trimmed by 0 bases and the J gene end by 2 bases; junction bases not matched to a gene: 1. The CDR3 is made up of 14 amino acids. Germline V gene sequence: CDR1 SGHNT, CDR2 YYREEE (reference sequence).

V usage is TRBV30 and J usage is TRBJ1-4; 7 positions agree with TRBD1. V trimming: 2 bases; J trimming: 8 bases; junction bases outside the gene matches: 8. This CDR3 comprises 14 residues. Germline V gene data show CDR1 as GTSNPN and CDR2 as SVGIG (reference sequence). The chain's CDR3 is CAWSLGTVSEKLFF. Written as DNA, the CDR3 is TGTGCCTGGAGTTTGGGGACAGTGAGCGAAAAACTGTTTTTT. The full variable domain, with the rest looked up from reference TRBV30 and TRBJ1-4, is SQTIHQWPATLVQPVGSPLSLECTVEGTSNPNLYWYRQAAGRGLQLLFYSVGIGQISSEVPQNLSASRPQDRQFILSSKKLLLSDSGFYLCAWSLGTVSEKLFFGSGTQLSVL.

V gene TRBV7-8 combines with J gene TRBJ1-3, with D unclear. Trimming stripped 7 bases from V and 0 bases from J, with 13 bases between. Germline CDR1 reads SGHVS; CDR2 reads FQNEAQ. The CDR3 is 15 residues long. CDR3 sequence (DNA): TGTGCCAGCAACCCGGTGGCAGGCTCTGGAAACACCATATATTTT. Its protein is CASNPVAGSGNTIYF.

Only a few counts were recorded for this clone. The chain joins TRBV19 to TRBJ2-4; 8 positions agree with TRBD2. The V segment lost 2 bases and the J segment 6 bases; nucleotides outside the gene matches: 6. In germline, CDR1 is LNHDA, CDR2 SQIVND (reference sequence). The CDR3 is 15 residues long. The CDR3 is CASSILRTSRNIQYF. The CDR3 nucleotides are TGTGCCAGTAGTATATTGCGGACTAGCAGAAACATTCAGTACTTC.

This clone appeared a few times. The rearrangement uses TRBV5-1 and TRBJ1-1; unclear D gene. The CDR3 covers 14 residues. V was clipped by 2 bases and J by 5 bases, with 13 bases between them. In germline, CDR1 is SGHRS, CDR2 YFSETQ. CDR3 bases: TGCGCCAGCAGCTTTTCGATGAGTGAGACTGAAGCTTTCTTT. It encodes CASSFSMSETEAFF. The whole variable domain, remainder taken from reference TRBV5-1 and TRBJ1-1, is KAGVTQTPRYLIKTRGQQVTLSCSPISGHRSVSWYQQTPGQGLQFLFEYFSETQRNKGNFPGRFSGRQFSNSRSEMNVSTLELGDSALYLCASSFSMSETEAFFGQGTRLTVV.

V is TRBV5-1 and J is TRBJ1-2; TRBD1 might be the D (5 bases). Germline loops: CDR1 SGHRS, CDR2 YFSETQ. The V end was cut by 0 bases, the J end by 8 bases, with 11 bases between. This CDR3 has 13 residues. The CDR3 DNA is TGCGCCAGCAGCTTGGATTCAGGGCACGGCTACACCTTC. Its protein product is CASSLDSGHGYTF.

The V call is TRBV28, the J call TRBJ1-3; 7 nucleotides agree with TRBD1. The CDR3 has 17 residues. Germline loops: CDR1 MDHEN, CDR2 SYDVKM. J lost 4 bases, V lost 3 bases, and 12 bases had no gene match. The DNA for the CDR3 is TGTGCCAGCAGTTTCTGGGACAGTTATAGTGGGGGAAACACCATATATTTT. It is translated as CASSFWDSYSGGNTIYF.